The sequence of this T cell receptor (beta chain) was determined in a study of cytomegalovirus exposure and HLA in healthy donors (dated by TCRdb to between 2016 and 2019). For the wider study: A later analysis indicated that the 120 validation repertoires were generated on the platform also employed for the approximately 670 repertoires of the first cohort. The study aimed to test whether signatures of past pathogen exposure could be identified by cataloging public T cell receptors. A separate validation cohort of 100 to 150 different subjects was used in addition to the roughly 700-subject first cohort. To predict cytomegalovirus infection status, the study combined high-throughput TCR immunosequencing, statistical association of individual TCRs with disease status, and machine learning.

Spanning cysteine to phenylalanine, the CDR3 consists of 13 amino acids. The kept DNA is CDR3 alone, 39 bases in frame from the first base. V is pruned by 6 bases and J by 4 bases, leaving 5 bases of the junction without a gene match. The germline V gene (reference sequence) yields MNHEY for CDR1 and SMNVEV for CDR2. Library generation was performed with the immunoSEQ multiplex PCR assay. Per the original workflow: A statistical classification framework was developed to diagnose cytomegalovirus status using the catalog of TCR beta chain sequences. The source is immuneACCESS, and TCRdb retained only in-frame sequences with V and J called. Part of the clones is not carried over; for the studies checked, unresolved V genes explain less than half of this, and the remainder is unexplained. For V, J and clone size, that table is used; D and trimming come from the DNA. This sample comprises 70,000 or so clones, 94% of them detected only once. The ten largest clones capture 1.5% to 1.7% of the sample.

Donors formed part of the validation cohort, which comprised over a hundred subjects and was distinct from the first cohort of some 700 subjects. Broad study findings and their caveats: A later analysis found that TCRs clustered in the first cohort also tended to co-occur in the roughly 120 validation repertoires, with roughly 95% of cluster scores above 0. A total of 150 to 200 TCR beta chains were listed by the study as associated with cytomegalovirus. All 110 or so repertoires were used to score co-occurrence in the validation cohort in a later analysis, because that analysis had no HLA typing for the cohort. A few of the identified cytomegalovirus-associated TCR beta chains were confirmed in vitro to be specific for cytomegalovirus antigens. It was suggested by the authors that the approach could potentially be generalized to other disease states and immunological phenotypes. The classifier was reported to diagnose cytomegalovirus status with high specificity and sensitivity in both the original and validation cohorts. While some public TCRs were present in many individuals, most TCR sequences turned up only very rarely across donors.

This clone has only a few counts. Its antigen is still unknown. No much larger clonotype is one base removed from it; base qualities were not supplied. The sequencing input was PBMCs. Here the chain combines TRBV27 and TRBJ2-7; the junction holds 8 bases that match TRBD2. The receptor comes from a man aged 18 to 29 in good health and CMV-seropositive. The CDR3 in this case is CASSLSGSYEQYF. The DNA sequence follows: TGTGCCAGCAGCCTCAGCGGGAGTTACGAGCAGTACTTC.